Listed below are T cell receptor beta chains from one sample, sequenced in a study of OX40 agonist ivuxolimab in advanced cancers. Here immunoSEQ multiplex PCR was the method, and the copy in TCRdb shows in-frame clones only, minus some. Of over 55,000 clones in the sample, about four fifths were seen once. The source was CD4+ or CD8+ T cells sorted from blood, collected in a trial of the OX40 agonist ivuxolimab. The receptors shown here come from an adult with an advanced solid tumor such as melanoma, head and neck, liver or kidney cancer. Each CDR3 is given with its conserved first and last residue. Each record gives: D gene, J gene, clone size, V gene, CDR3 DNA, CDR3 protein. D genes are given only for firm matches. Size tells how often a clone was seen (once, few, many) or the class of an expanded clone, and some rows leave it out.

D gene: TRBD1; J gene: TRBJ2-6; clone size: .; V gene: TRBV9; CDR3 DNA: TGTGCCAGCAGCTCTAGGGGAGCGTGGGACAGGGGGACGGGGGGGGCCAACGTCCTGACTTTC; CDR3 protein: CASSSRGAWDRGTGGANVLTF
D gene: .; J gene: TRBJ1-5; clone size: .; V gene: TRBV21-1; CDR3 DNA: TGTGCCAGCAGCCCGGCGTTACATTGGCATCATCAGCCCCAGCATTTT; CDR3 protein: CASSPALHWHHQPQHF
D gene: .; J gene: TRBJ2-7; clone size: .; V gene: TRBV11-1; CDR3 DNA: TGTGCCAGCAGTTTGCAATTCGGACAGAGCTACGAGCAGTACTTC; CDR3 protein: CASSLQFGQSYEQYF
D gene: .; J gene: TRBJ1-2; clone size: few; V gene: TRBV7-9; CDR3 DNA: TGTGCCAGCAGCCGACGAGAGGGCTACACCTTC; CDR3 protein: CASSRREGYTF
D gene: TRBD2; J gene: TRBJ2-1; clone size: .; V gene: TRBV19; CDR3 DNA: TGTGCCAGTAGTTCCCGAGGGGAGGGCTCCTACAATGAGCAGTTCTTC; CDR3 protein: CASSSRGEGSYNEQFF
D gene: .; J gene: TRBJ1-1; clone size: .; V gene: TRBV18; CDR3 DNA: TGTGCCAGCTCACCGGCCAGGGCGAACACTGAAGCTTTCTTT; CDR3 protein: CASSPARANTEAFF
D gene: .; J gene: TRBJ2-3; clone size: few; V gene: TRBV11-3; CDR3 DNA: TGTGCCAGCAGCGCGGGACAGTGGGGTCCCACAGATACGCAGTATTTT; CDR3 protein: CASSAGQWGPTDTQYF
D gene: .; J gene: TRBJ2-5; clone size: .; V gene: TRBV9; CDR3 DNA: TGTGCCACCACCCCCCCGGCTGCTCGGTCCAATAAATTCAAACAAGAGACCCAGTACTTC; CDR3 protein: CATTPPAARSNKFKQETQYF
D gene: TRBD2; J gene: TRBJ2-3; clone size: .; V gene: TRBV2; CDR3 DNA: TGTGCCAGTCAGGAGGGGACTAGCGGGGTAGTAGATACGCAGTATTTT; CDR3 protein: CASQEGTSGVVDTQYF
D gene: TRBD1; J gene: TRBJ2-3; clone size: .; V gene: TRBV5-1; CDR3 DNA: TGCGCCAGCAGCTGGGGGGACAGGGACACAGATACGCAGTATTTT; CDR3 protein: CASSWGDRDTDTQYF
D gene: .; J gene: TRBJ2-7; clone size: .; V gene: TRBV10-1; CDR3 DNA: TGCGCCAGCAGTGGGGAGTTAGGCTACGAGCAGTACTTC; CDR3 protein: CASSGELGYEQYF
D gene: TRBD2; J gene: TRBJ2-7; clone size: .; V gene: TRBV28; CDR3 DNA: TGTGCCACCTCTGGGTTGGGAGCGGGGAACTACGAGCAGTACTTC; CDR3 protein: CATSGLGAGNYEQYF
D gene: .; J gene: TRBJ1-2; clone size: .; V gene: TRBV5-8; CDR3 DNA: TGTGCCAGCAGCTCCGCCGGGGGAGGTGGCTACACCTTC; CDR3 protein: CASSSAGGGGYTF
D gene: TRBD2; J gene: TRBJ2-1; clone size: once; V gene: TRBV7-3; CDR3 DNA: TGTGCCAGCAGCTTAATACGGACTAGCGGGGGGAGGCAGTTCTTC; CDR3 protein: CASSLIRTSGGRQFF
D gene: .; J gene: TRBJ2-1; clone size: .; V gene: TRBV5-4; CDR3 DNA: TGTGCCAGCAGCCACAAAAAATCAAGGGACAATGAGCAGTTCTTC; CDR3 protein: CASSHKKSRDNEQFF
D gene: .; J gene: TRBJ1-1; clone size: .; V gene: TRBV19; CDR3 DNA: TGTGCCAGTAGTAGTACAGGGAACACTGAAGCTTTCTTT; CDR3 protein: CASSSTGNTEAFF
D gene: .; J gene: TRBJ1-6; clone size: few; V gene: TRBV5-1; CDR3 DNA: TGCGCCAGCAGCTTGGGAGGGGACCAAAATTCACCCCTCCACTTT; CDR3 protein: CASSLGGDQNSPLHF
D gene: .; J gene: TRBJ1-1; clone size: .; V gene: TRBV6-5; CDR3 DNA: TGTGCCAGCAGCAAAGGGGCCCTGAACACTGAAGCTTTCTTT; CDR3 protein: CASSKGALNTEAFF
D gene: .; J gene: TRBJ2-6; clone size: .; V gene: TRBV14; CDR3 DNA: TGTGCCAGCAGCCAAGAATTCAGCTCTGGGGCCAACGTCCTGACTTTC; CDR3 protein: CASSQEFSSGANVLTF
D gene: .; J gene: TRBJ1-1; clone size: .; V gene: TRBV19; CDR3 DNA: TGTGCCAGTAGTATGTACGGGTTAGTGGGTACGAACACTGAAGCTTTCTTT; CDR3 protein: CASSMYGLVGTNTEAFF
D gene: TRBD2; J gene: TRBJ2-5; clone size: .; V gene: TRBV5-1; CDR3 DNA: TGCGCCAGCAGCTTGGGAGGACTAGCGGGAGGAGGTGAGACCCAGTACTTC; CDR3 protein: CASSLGGLAGGGETQYF
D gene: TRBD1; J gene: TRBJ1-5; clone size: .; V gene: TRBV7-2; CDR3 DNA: TGTGCCAGCAGCTTAGCAGGGGGCGATCAGCCCCAGCATTTT; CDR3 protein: CASSLAGGDQPQHF
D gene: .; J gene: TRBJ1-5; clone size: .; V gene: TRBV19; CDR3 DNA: TGTGCCAGTAGTCAGCCCGGCAGGGGCAATCAGCCCCAGCATTTT; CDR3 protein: CASSQPGRGNQPQHF
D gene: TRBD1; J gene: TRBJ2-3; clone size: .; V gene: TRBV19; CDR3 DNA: TGTGCCAGTAGTCCGCAGGGGGCTGCAGATACGCAGTATTTT; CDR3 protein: CASSPQGAADTQYF
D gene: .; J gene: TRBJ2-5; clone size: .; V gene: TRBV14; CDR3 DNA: TGTGCCAGCAGCCTCGGGACGTCCCGGGAGACCCAGTACTTC; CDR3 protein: CASSLGTSRETQYF
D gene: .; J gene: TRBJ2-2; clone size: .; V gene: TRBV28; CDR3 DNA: TGTGCCAGCAGTTTGGCCCCAGGCGACACCGGGGAGCTGTTTTTT; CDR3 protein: CASSLAPGDTGELFF
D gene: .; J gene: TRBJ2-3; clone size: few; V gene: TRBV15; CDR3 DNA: TGTGCCACCAGCAGAGGTATTTACAGTGGGATCACAGATACGCAGTATTTT; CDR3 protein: CATSRGIYSGITDTQYF
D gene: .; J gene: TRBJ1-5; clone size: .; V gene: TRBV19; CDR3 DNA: TGTGCCAGTAGTATCGTTGGGGGAACCAGCAATCAGCCCCAGCATTTT; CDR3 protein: CASSIVGGTSNQPQHF
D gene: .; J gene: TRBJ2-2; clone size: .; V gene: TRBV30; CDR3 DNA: TGTGCCTGGAGTACTAGTGGGACCGGGGAGCTGTTTTTT; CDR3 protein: CAWSTSGTGELFF
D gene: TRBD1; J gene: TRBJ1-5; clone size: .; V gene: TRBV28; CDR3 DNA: TGTGCCAGCAGTTTGATCACAGGGGGGAATCAGCCCCAGCATTTT; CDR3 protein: CASSLITGGNQPQHF
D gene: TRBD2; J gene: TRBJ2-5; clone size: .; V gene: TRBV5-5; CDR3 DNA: TGTGCCAGCAGCCTCGGGGGGCAAGAGACCCAGTACTTC; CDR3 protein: CASSLGGQETQYF
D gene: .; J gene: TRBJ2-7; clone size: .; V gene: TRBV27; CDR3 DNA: TGTGCCAGCAGTTTCGGCGGAAGCGACGAGCAGTACTTC; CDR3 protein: CASSFGGSDEQYF
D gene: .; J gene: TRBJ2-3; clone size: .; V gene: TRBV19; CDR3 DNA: TGTGCCAGTAGTATCTCTAGCGCTTCTGGGACCGATACGCAGTATTTT; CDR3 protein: CASSISSASGTDTQYF
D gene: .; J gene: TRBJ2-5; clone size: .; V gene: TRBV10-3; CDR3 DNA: TGTGCCATCAGAGGGGACCAAGAGACCCAGTACTTC; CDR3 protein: CAIRGDQETQYF
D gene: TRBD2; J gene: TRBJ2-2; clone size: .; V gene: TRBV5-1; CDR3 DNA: TGCGCCAGCGGAGGCCGGGAGGGCGTCGGGGAGCTGTTTTTT; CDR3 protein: CASGGREGVGELFF
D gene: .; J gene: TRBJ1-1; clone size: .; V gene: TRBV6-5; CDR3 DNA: TGTGCCAGCAGTTACTCATATGGAGGGAACACTGAAGCTTTCTTT; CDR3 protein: CASSYSYGGNTEAFF
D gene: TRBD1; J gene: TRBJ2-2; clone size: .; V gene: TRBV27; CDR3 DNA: TGTGCCAGCAGCGCCCTGGACAGGGGTTTCACCGGGGAGCTGTTTTTT; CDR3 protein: CASSALDRGFTGELFF
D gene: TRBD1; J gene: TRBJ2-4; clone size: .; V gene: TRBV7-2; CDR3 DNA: TGTGCCAGCAGCTTAGTGGGGACAGGGGCCTCAGGGGACATTCAGTACTTC; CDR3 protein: CASSLVGTGASGDIQYF
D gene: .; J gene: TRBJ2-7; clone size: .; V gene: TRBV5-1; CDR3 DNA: TGCGCCAGCAGCTATACTTTCTACGAGCAGTACTTC; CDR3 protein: CASSYTFYEQYF
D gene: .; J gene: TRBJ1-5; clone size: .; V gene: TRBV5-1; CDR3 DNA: TGCGCCAGCAGCTTGGGTCAGGGAACTCAGCCCCAGCATTTT; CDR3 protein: CASSLGQGTQPQHF
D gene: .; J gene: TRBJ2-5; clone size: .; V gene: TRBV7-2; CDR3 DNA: TGTGCCAGCAGCTTAGTGTGGGGGGAGACCCAGTACTTC; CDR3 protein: CASSLVWGETQYF
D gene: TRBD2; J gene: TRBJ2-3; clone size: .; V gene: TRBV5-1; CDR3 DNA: TGCGCCAGCAGCTTGGATAGCGGGGACACAGATACGCAGTATTTT; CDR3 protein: CASSLDSGDTDTQYF
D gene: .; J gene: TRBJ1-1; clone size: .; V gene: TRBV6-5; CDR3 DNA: TGTGCCAGCAGTATGAACACTGAAGCTTTCTTT; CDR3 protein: CASSMNTEAFF
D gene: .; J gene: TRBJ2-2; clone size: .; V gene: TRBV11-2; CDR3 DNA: TGTGCCAGCAGCTTAGAGGGGATAGCCGGGGAGCTGTTTTTT; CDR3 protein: CASSLEGIAGELFF
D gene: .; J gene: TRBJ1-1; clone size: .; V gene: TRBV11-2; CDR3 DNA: TGTGCCAGCAGGGCGGATGGCACTGAAGCTTTCTTT; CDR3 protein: CASRADGTEAFF
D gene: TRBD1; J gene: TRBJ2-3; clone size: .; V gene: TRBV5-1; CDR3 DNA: TGCGCCAGCAGCGGCTCGGGACAGTTCACAGATACGCAGTATTTT; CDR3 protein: CASSGSGQFTDTQYF
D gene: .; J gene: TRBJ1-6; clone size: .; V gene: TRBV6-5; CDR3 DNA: TGTGCCAGCAGTTACTCCCCTGGTCCCCTCCACTTT; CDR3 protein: CASSYSPGPLHF
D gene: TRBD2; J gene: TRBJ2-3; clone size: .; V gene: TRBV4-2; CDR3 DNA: TGTGCCAGCAGCCAAGATAGGACTAGCGGGAGGGATACGCAGTATTTT; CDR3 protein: CASSQDRTSGRDTQYF
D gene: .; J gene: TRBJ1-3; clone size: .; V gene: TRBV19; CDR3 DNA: TGTGCCAGTAGCCCCGGGAGGGACGGAAACACCATATATTTT; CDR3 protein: CASSPGRDGNTIYF
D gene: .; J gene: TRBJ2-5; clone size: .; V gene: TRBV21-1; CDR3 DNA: TGTGCCAGCAGCAAACCGCAAGGGGAGACCCAGTACTTC; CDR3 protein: CASSKPQGETQYF
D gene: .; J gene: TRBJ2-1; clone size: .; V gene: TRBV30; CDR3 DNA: TGTGCCTGGAGTAAACTAATGGAGCAGTTCTTC; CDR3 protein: CAWSKLMEQFF
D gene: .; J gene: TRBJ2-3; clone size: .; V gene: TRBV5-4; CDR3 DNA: TGTGCCAGCAGCTTAATACAGGGAGGAGATACGCAGTATTTT; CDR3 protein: CASSLIQGGDTQYF
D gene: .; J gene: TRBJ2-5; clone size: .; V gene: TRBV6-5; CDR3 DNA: TGTGCCAGCAGCCGCTTTAGGAACAGAAAAGAGACCCAGTACTTC; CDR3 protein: CASSRFRNRKETQYF
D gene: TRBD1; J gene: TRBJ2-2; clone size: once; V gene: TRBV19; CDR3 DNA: TGTGCCAGTAGAAAAGGACAGGGGAACACCGGGGAGCTGTTTTTT; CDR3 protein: CASRKGQGNTGELFF